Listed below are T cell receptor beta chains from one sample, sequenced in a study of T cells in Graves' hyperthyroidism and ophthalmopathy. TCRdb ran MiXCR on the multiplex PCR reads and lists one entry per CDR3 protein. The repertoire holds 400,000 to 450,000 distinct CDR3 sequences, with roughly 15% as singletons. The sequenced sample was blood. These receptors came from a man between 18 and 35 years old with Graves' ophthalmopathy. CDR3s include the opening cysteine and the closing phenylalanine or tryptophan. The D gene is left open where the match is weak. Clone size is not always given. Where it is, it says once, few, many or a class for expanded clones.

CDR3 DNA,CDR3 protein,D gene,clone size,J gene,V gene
TGTGCCAGCAGTTACTCAACAGGGAGCTCCTACAATGAGCAGTTCTTC,CASSYSTGSSYNEQFF,.,many,TRBJ2-1,TRBV6-5
TGTGCCAGCAGCTTTAACGAGCAGTACTTC,CASSFNEQYF,.,many,TRBJ2-7,TRBV11-2
TGTGCCATCAAACCTATCGGGGGGGCAGAGACCCAGTACTTC,CAIKPIGGAETQYF,TRBD2,.,TRBJ2-5,TRBV10-3
TGCAGCGTTGGCAGGGGAAACTATGGCTACACCTTC,CSVGRGNYGYTF,.,many,TRBJ1-2,TRBV29-1
TGTGCCAGCAGCCTGGGACTAGCGGGGGGCGAGCAGTACTTC,CASSLGLAGGEQYF,TRBD2,many,TRBJ2-7,TRBV3-1
TGCGCCAGCAGCTACTTTCGGGGCGGCTACGAGCAGTACTTC,CASSYFRGGYEQYF,.,many,TRBJ2-7,TRBV5-1
TGCGCCAGCAGCCAAGGGTGGGGGGACTACGAGCAGTACTTC,CASSQGWGDYEQYF,.,.,TRBJ2-7,TRBV4-1
TGTGCCAGCAGCATGCGGGAGCCCTCCTCCTACAATGAGCAGTTCTTC,CASSMREPSSYNEQFF,TRBD2,many,TRBJ2-1,TRBV7-4
TGTGCCAGTGGTAGCGGAACCTACAATGAGCAGTTCTTC,CASGSGTYNEQFF,.,many,TRBJ2-1,TRBV7-9
TGCGCCAGCAGCCTCACACCAACGGGGGGGCACTCAGATACGCAGTATTTT,CASSLTPTGGHSDTQYF,TRBD2,many,TRBJ2-3,TRBV5-1
TGTGCCAGCAGTTTAGGGAACGGCTATGGCTACACCTTC,CASSLGNGYGYTF,.,.,TRBJ1-2,TRBV4-2
TGTGCCAGCAGGGGTTTTGGGGAGACCCAGTACTTC,CASRGFGETQYF,.,few,TRBJ2-5,TRBV6-5
TGTGCCAGCAGCTTAGGGTGGCGGGGACCGTACGAGCAGTACTTC,CASSLGWRGPYEQYF,.,many,TRBJ2-7,TRBV13
TGTGCCAGCAGCCGGACACACGAGAACACTGAAGCTTTCTTT,CASSRTHENTEAFF,.,.,TRBJ1-1,TRBV11-3
TGTGCCAGCAGGCCAGCGGTCAGGAAACTGTTTTTT,CASRPAVRKLFF,.,.,TRBJ1-4,TRBV11-1
TGTGCCAGCAGGACGACAGGGAAAGCTTTCTTT,CASRTTGKAFF,TRBD1,many,TRBJ1-1,TRBV11-3
TGTGCCAGCAGCTCCGCAGGGGGGGCAGCGACAGATACGCAGTATTTT,CASSSAGGAATDTQYF,.,few,TRBJ2-3,TRBV7-6
TGTGCCAGCAGTCCCAACGCCCCCTCTAACACCGGGGAGCTGTTTTTT,CASSPNAPSNTGELFF,.,.,TRBJ2-2,TRBV6-1